This is a list of T cell receptor beta chains from one sample in a study of shared clonotypes between healthy human individuals. Data came from immunoSEQ multiplex PCR; TCRdb stores just in-frame clones and leaves some out. Altogether 2 million to 2.5 million clones are present, 85% to 95% being singletons, with the ten largest covering roughly 1.7%. The source material was naive CD8+ T cells from PBMCs. The receptors derive from a man between 18 and 35 years old in good health. Some clones in this sample may be carry-over from other donors' samples. Each CDR3 is given without its conserved first and last residue. Each record gives: V gene, CDR3 length, J gene, CDR3 protein.

V gene: TRBV11-2; CDR3 length: 13; J gene: TRBJ2-3; CDR3 protein: ASSLSWELQDTQY
V gene: TRBV27; CDR3 length: 13; J gene: TRBJ2-3; CDR3 protein: ASSLTPVLINTQY
V gene: TRBV7-9; CDR3 length: 13; J gene: TRBJ1-1; CDR3 protein: ASSLFSSMNTEAF
V gene: TRBV5-1; CDR3 length: 12; J gene: TRBJ2-7; CDR3 protein: ASSLGQDRYEQY
V gene: TRBV5-1; CDR3 length: 14; J gene: TRBJ1-2; CDR3 protein: ASSLDPGTVGYGYT
V gene: TRBV9; CDR3 length: 11; J gene: TRBJ1-2; CDR3 protein: ASSVVTGDGYT
V gene: TRBV7-9; CDR3 length: 10; J gene: TRBJ2-1; CDR3 protein: ASSPGANEQF
V gene: TRBV27; CDR3 length: 12; J gene: TRBJ2-3; CDR3 protein: ASSFGHGTDTQY
V gene: TRBV5-4; CDR3 length: 13; J gene: TRBJ2-7; CDR3 protein: ASSLFGWDPYEQY
V gene: TRBV2; CDR3 length: 9; J gene: TRBJ2-7; CDR3 protein: ASLIQYEQY
V gene: TRBV7-9; CDR3 length: 10; J gene: TRBJ2-5; CDR3 protein: ASSFPIGTQY
V gene: TRBV6-6; CDR3 length: 13; J gene: TRBJ2-2; CDR3 protein: ASTIGVLVTGELF
V gene: TRBV2; CDR3 length: 12; J gene: TRBJ1-1; CDR3 protein: ASRGFWGVAEAF
V gene: TRBV27; CDR3 length: 11; J gene: TRBJ1-2; CDR3 protein: ASSLRDNYGYT
V gene: TRBV6-1; CDR3 length: 13; J gene: TRBJ2-7; CDR3 protein: ASSALGRNPYEQY
V gene: TRBV9; CDR3 length: 13; J gene: TRBJ2-7; CDR3 protein: ASSAGTSANYEQY
V gene: TRBV19; CDR3 length: 13; J gene: TRBJ2-7; CDR3 protein: ASSTTSGPSYEQY
V gene: TRBV7-9; CDR3 length: 13; J gene: TRBJ2-7; CDR3 protein: ASRRTSGDLYEQY
V gene: TRBV27; CDR3 length: 13; J gene: .; CDR3 protein: ASSTRTGPGYEQY
V gene: TRBV5-4; CDR3 length: 10; J gene: TRBJ1-2; CDR3 protein: ASSPGGAENT
V gene: TRBV14; CDR3 length: 11; J gene: TRBJ2-1; CDR3 protein: ASSQGLYNEQF
V gene: TRBV7-9; CDR3 length: 13; J gene: TRBJ2-7; CDR3 protein: ASSPPDRSSYEQY
V gene: TRBV7-3; CDR3 length: 13; J gene: TRBJ2-3; CDR3 protein: ASSLTRSGRDTQY
V gene: TRBV7-8; CDR3 length: 12; J gene: TRBJ2-7; CDR3 protein: ASRAPGQGYEQY
V gene: TRBV25-1; CDR3 length: 12; J gene: TRBJ2-7; CDR3 protein: ATLQGGWVHEQY
V gene: TRBV5-1; CDR3 length: 14; J gene: TRBJ1-2; CDR3 protein: ASSLSRGWSDYGYT
V gene: TRBV7-9; CDR3 length: 15; J gene: TRBJ2-2; CDR3 protein: ASSKRGRGIRAGELF
V gene: TRBV5-5; CDR3 length: 11; J gene: TRBJ2-3; CDR3 protein: ASSLGGTDTQY
V gene: TRBV19; CDR3 length: 9; J gene: TRBJ1-1; CDR3 protein: ASSIRAEAF
V gene: TRBV7-6; CDR3 length: 12; J gene: TRBJ2-5; CDR3 protein: ASSPYRGKETQY
V gene: TRBV10-3; CDR3 length: 13; J gene: TRBJ2-7; CDR3 protein: AISPKRGTSYEQY
V gene: TRBV5-1; CDR3 length: 14; J gene: TRBJ2-3; CDR3 protein: ASSLELAGRTDTQY
V gene: TRBV7-9; CDR3 length: 11; J gene: TRBJ2-1; CDR3 protein: AIMGAGWNEQF
V gene: TRBV28; CDR3 length: 14; J gene: TRBJ2-1; CDR3 protein: ASRFGIGQGGHEQF
V gene: TRBV7-9; CDR3 length: 10; J gene: TRBJ2-7; CDR3 protein: ASSPPVDEQY
V gene: TRBV19; CDR3 length: 12; J gene: TRBJ2-7; CDR3 protein: ASSIGRGSYEQY
V gene: TRBV28; CDR3 length: 15; J gene: TRBJ2-3; CDR3 protein: ASSSPRERVSTDTQY
V gene: TRBV28; CDR3 length: 11; J gene: TRBJ2-1; CDR3 protein: ASSLEGYNEQF
V gene: TRBV9; CDR3 length: 12; J gene: TRBJ2-5; CDR3 protein: ASNSGLLQETQY
V gene: TRBV9; CDR3 length: 13; J gene: TRBJ1-2; CDR3 protein: ASSVAGIFNYGYT
V gene: TRBV19; CDR3 length: 16; J gene: TRBJ2-1; CDR3 protein: ASSIVYSPQSSYNEQF
V gene: TRBV27; CDR3 length: 11; J gene: TRBJ1-2; CDR3 protein: ASSPDRVLGYT
V gene: TRBV7-9; CDR3 length: 12; J gene: TRBJ2-1; CDR3 protein: ASSLVTGVDEQF
V gene: TRBV29-1; CDR3 length: 16; J gene: TRBJ2-7; CDR3 protein: GVSGALLLAGGSYEQY
V gene: TRBV2; CDR3 length: 10; J gene: TRBJ2-5; CDR3 protein: ASSEPLGTQY
V gene: TRBV19; CDR3 length: 12; J gene: TRBJ1-5; CDR3 protein: ASSIGTGGQPQH
V gene: TRBV28; CDR3 length: 13; J gene: TRBJ2-7; CDR3 protein: ASSLSRGGYYEQY
V gene: TRBV28; CDR3 length: 11; J gene: TRBJ2-1; CDR3 protein: ASRTDSSNEQF
V gene: TRBV6-5; CDR3 length: 11; J gene: TRBJ2-7; CDR3 protein: ASSYSDSYEQY
V gene: TRBV4-1; CDR3 length: 12; J gene: TRBJ2-1; CDR3 protein: ASSQEGTNNEQF
V gene: TRBV6-5; CDR3 length: 12; J gene: TRBJ1-5; CDR3 protein: ASRDRVSNQPQH
V gene: TRBV11-1; CDR3 length: 11; J gene: TRBJ2-5; CDR3 protein: ASSLLEGQRKY
V gene: TRBV6-1; CDR3 length: 12; J gene: TRBJ2-4; CDR3 protein: ASSARDTLNIQY
V gene: TRBV9; CDR3 length: 14; J gene: TRBJ2-1; CDR3 protein: ASSVALGIFGNEQF
V gene: TRBV7-6; CDR3 length: 13; J gene: TRBJ2-7; CDR3 protein: ASSLGEGLAAEQY
V gene: TRBV5-6; CDR3 length: 12; J gene: TRBJ2-5; CDR3 protein: ASSLAGQQVTQY
V gene: TRBV5-1; CDR3 length: 11; J gene: TRBJ1-1; CDR3 protein: ASTKIGNTEAF
V gene: TRBV10-3; CDR3 length: 14; J gene: TRBJ2-7; CDR3 protein: AISTPSGRATHEQY
V gene: TRBV29-1; CDR3 length: 12; J gene: TRBJ2-1; CDR3 protein: STLLAGRYNEQF
V gene: TRBV7-9; CDR3 length: 14; J gene: TRBJ2-3; CDR3 protein: ASSSGLAGSTDTQY